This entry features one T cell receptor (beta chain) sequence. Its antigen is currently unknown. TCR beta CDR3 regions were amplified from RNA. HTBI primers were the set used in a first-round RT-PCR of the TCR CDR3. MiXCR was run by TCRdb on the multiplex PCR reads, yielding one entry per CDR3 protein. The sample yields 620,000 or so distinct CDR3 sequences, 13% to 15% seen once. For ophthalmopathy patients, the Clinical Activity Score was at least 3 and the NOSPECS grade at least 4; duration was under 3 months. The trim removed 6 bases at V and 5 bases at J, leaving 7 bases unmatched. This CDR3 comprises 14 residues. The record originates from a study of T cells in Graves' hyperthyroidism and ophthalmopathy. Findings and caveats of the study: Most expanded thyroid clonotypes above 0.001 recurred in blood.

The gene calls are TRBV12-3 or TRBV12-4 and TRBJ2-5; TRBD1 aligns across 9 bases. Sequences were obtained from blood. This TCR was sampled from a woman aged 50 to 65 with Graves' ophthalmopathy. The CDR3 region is CASRTQGAWETQYF. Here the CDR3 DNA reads TGTGCCAGCAGGACACAGGGGGCATGGGAGACCCAGTACTTC.